The source of this T cell receptor (beta chain) is a study of T cell changes during pregnancy in multiple sclerosis. After removal of 2 bases from V and 2 bases from J, the junction contained 4 bases not matched to a gene. CDR1 and CDR2 from the germline V gene are SGHAT and FQNNGV. The CDR3 length is 15 residues. Profiling relied on immunoSEQ multiplex PCR, and the TCRdb table lists in-frame clones only, not all of them. The data contain under 80,000 clones, 88% of them singletons. The sequencing here drew on peripheral blood, taken in the first trimester of pregnancy. This TCR derives from a female donor with multiple sclerosis, enrolled in a pregnancy study. The chain combines TRBV11-2 with TRBJ1-2, with TRBD1 matching 8 bases. This chain's CDR3 is CASSLQGQVNYGYTF. The CDR3 DNA reads as TGTGCCAGCAGCTTACAGGGACAGGTGAACTATGGCTACACCTTC.